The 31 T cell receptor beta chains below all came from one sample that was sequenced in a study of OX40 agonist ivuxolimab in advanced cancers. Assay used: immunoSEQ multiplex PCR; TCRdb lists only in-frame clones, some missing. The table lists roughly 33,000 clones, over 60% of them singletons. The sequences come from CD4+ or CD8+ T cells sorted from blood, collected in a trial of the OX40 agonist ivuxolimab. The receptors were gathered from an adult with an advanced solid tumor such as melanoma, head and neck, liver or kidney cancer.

This CDR3 reads CASGSTVTLGENTEAFF. CDR3 nucleotide sequence: TGTGCTAGTGGTTCCACGGTAACCCTAGGTGAGAACACTGAAGCTTTCTTT. The chain combines TRBV12-5 with TRBJ1-1; no reliable D call. The CDR3 sequence is 17 residues long. The V and J ends lost 4 bases and 1 base respectively, with 19 bases between them. The germline CDR1 and CDR2 sequences are LGHNT and FRNRAP.

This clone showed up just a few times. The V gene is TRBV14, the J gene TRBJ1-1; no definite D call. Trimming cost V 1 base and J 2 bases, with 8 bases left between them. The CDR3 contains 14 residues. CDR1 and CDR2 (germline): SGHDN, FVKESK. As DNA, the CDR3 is TGTGCCAGCAGCCAAGGACTGCGAAACACTGAAGCTTTCTTT. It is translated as CASSQGLRNTEAFF.

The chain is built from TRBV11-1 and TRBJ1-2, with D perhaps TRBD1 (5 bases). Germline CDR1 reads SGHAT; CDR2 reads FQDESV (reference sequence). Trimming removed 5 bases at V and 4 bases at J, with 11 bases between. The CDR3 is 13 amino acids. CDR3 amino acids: CASSTRGGYGYTF. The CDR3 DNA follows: TGTGCCAGCAGCACTAGGGGTGGCTATGGCTACACCTTC.

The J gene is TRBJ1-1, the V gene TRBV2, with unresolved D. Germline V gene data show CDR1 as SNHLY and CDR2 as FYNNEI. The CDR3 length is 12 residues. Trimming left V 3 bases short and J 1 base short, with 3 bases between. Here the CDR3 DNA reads TGTGCCAGCAGTGACCGGAACACTGAAGCTTTCTTT. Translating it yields CASSDRNTEAFF.

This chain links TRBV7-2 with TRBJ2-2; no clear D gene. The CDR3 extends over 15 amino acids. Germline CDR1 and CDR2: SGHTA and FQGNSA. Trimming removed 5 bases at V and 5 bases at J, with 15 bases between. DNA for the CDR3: TGTGCCAGCAGCGGCCGCCGAGTAGGTACCGGGGAGCTGTTTTTT. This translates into CASSGRRVGTGELFF.

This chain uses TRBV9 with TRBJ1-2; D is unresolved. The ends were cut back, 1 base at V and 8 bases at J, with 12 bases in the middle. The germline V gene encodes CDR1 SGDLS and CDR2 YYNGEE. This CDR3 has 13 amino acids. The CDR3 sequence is CASSVYAGRGYTF. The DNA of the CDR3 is TGTGCCAGCAGCGTATACGCTGGCCGGGGCTACACCTTC.

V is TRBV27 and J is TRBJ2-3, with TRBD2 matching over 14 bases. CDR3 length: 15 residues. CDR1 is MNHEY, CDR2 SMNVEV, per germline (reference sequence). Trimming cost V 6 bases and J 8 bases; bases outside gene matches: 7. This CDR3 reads CASRSGTSGGGTQYF. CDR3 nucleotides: TGTGCCAGCAGATCCGGGACTAGCGGGGGAGGTACGCAGTATTTT.

In DNA form, the CDR3 reads TGTGCCAGCAGCCCGAGACCGGGACAGGGAAACCCTGAAGCTTTCTTT. Translated, it gives CASSPRPGQGNPEAFF. This chain links TRBV6-6 with TRBJ1-1; 9 nucleotides align to TRBD1. Germline V CDR1 and CDR2: MNHNY, SVGAGI (reference sequence). The V gene end was trimmed by 6 bases and the J gene end by 6 bases; junction bases not matched to a gene: 14. CDR3 length equals 16 residues.

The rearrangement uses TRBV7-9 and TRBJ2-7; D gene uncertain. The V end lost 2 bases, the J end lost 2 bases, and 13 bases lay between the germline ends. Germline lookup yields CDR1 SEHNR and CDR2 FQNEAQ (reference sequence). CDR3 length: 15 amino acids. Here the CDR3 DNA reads TGTGCCAGCAGCTTACCCGACACCTTAACCTACGAGCAGTACTTC. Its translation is CASSLPDTLTYEQYF.

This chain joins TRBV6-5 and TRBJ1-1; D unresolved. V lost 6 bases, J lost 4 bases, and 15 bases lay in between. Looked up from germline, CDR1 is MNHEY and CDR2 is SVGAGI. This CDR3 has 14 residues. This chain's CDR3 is CASSPGRSGTEAFF. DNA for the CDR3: TGTGCCAGCAGCCCGGGGAGGTCGGGCACTGAAGCTTTCTTT.

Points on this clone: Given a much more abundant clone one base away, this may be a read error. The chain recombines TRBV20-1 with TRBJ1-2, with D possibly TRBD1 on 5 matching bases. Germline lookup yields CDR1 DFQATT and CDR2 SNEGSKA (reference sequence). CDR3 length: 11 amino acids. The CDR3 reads CMGGRDYGYTF. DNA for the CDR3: TGCATGGGAGGCAGGGACTATGGCTACACCTTC.

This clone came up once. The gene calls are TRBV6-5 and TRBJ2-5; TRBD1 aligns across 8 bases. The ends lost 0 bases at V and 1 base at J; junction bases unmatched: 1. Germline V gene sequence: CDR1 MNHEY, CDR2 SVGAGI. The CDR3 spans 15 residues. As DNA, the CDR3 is TGTGCCAGCAGTTACTCAGGGACAGGCCAAGAGACCCAGTACTTC. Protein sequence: CASSYSGTGQETQYF.

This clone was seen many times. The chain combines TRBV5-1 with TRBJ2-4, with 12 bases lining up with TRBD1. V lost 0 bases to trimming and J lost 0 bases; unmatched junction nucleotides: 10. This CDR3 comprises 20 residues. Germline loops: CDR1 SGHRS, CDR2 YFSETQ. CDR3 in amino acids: CASSLEGQGALRIAKNIQYF. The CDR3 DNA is TGCGCCAGCAGCTTGGAGGGACAGGGGGCTCTCAGAATAGCCAAAAACATTCAGTACTTC.

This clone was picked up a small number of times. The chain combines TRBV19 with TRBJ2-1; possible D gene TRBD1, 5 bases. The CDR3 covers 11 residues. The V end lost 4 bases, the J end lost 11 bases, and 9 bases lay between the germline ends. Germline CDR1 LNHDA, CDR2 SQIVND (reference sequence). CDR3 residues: CASSTRQQQFF. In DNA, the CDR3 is TGTGCCAGTAGTACCCGACAGCAGCAGTTCTTC.

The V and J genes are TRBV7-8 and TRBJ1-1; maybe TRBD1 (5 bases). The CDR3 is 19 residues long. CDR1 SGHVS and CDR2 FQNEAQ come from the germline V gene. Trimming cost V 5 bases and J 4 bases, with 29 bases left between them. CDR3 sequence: CASSHELKTRRGASTEAFF. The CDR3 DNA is TGTGCCAGCAGCCATGAGCTCAAGACCCGGAGGGGAGCCAGCACTGAAGCTTTCTTT.

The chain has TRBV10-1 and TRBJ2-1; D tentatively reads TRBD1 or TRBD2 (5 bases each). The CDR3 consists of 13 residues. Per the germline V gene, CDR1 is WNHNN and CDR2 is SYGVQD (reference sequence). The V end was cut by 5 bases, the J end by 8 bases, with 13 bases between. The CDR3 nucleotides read TGCGCCAGCAGTCGGGACGGCCTCGATGAGCAGTTCTTC. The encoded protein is CASSRDGLDEQFF.

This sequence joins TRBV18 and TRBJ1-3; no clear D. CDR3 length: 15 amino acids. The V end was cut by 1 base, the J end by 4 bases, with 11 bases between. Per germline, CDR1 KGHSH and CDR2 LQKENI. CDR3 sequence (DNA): TGTGCCAGCTCACCACGGTCGACGAAAGGAAACACCATATATTTT. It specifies CASSPRSTKGNTIYF.

CDR3 DNA sequence: TGTGCCAGCTCACCACCGGTAACAGGTCGTCATTCACCCCTCCACTTT. Its protein is CASSPPVTGRHSPLHF. The chain has TRBV18 and TRBJ1-6; D is possibly TRBD1 (5 bases). The V gene's germline CDR1 is KGHSH and CDR2 LQKENI. CDR3 size: 16 residues. Trimming stripped 0 bases from V and 8 bases from J, with 14 bases between.

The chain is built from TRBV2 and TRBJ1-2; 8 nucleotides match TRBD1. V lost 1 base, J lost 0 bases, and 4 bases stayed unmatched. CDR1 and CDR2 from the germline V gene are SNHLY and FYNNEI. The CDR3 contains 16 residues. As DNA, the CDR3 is TGTGCCAGCAGTGAAGAGACAGGGGCCACTAACTATGGCTACACCTTC. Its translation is CASSEETGATNYGYTF.

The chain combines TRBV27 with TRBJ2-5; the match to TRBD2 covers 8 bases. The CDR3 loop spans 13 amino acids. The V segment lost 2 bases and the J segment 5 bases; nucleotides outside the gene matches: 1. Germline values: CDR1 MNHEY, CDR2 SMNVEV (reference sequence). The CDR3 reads CASSLTGGETQYF. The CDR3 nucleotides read TGTGCCAGCAGTTTAACGGGGGGGGAGACCCAGTACTTC.

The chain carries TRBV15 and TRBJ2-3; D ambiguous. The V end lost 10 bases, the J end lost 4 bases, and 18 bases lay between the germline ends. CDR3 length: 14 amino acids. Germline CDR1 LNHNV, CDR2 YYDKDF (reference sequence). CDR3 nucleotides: TGTGCCATCGAGCGAGAAGGGCGTGCAGATACGCAGTATTTT. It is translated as CAIEREGRADTQYF.

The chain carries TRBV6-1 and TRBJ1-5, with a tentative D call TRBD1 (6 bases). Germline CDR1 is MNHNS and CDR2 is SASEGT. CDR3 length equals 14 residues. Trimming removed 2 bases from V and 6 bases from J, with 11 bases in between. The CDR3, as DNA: TGTGCCAGCAGTGAAACAGGGCAGATTCAGCCCCAGCATTTT. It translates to CASSETGQIQPQHF.

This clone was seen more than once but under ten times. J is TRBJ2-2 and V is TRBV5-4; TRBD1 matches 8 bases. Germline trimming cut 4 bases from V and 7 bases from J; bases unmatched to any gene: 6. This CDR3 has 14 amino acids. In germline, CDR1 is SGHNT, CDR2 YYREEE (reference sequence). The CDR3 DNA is TGTGCCAGCAGCCCCGGGACAGGCCTCGGGGAGCTGTTTTTT. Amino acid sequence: CASSPGTGLGELFF.

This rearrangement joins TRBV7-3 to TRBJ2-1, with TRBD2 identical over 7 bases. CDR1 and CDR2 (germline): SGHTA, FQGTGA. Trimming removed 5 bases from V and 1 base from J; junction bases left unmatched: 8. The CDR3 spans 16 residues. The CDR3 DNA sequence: TGTGCCAGCAGCCTCATGGGGCGGGGGTCCTACAATGAGCAGTTCTTC. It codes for CASSLMGRGSYNEQFF.

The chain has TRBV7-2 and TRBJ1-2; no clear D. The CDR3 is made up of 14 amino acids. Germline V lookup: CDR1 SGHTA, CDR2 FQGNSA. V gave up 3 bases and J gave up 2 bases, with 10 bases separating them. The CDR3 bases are TGTGCCAGCAGCTTTCAGGCGGACAACTATGGCTACACCTTC. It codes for CASSFQADNYGYTF.

The CDR3 DNA follows: TGTGCCAGCAGCCAAAATTTAGCGGGGTCAGATACGCAGTATTTT. Residues: CASSQNLAGSDTQYF. The chain combines TRBV11-3 with TRBJ2-3, with 8 bases identical to TRBD2. This CDR3 is 15 amino acids long. Per germline, CDR1 SGHNT and CDR2 YENEEA. V was pared by 5 bases and J by 4 bases, with 8 bases of the junction left unmatched.

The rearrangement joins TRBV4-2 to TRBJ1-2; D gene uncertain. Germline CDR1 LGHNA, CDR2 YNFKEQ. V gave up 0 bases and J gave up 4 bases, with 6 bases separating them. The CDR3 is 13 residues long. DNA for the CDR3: TGTGCCAGCAGCCAAGAGACCGGCTATGGCTACACCTTC. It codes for CASSQETGYGYTF.

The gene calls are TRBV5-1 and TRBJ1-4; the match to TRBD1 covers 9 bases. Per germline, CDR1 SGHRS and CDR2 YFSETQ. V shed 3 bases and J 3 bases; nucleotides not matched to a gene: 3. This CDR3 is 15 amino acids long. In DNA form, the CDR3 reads TGCGCCAGCAGCTCCGGGACAGGGCCTAATGAAAAACTGTTTTTT. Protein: CASSSGTGPNEKLFF. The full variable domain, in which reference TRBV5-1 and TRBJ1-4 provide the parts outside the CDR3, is KAGVTQTPRYLIKTRGQQVTLSCSPISGHRSVSWYQQTPGQGLQFLFEYFSETQRNKGNFPGRFSGRQFSNSRSEMNVSTLELGDSALYLCASSSGTGPNEKLFFGSGTQLSVL.

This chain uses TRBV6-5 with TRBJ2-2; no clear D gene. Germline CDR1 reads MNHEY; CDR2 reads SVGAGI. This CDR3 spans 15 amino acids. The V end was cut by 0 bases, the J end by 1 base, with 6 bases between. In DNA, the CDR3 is TGTGCCAGCAGTTACTCGAGACTGAACACCGGGGAGCTGTTTTTT. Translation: CASSYSRLNTGELFF.

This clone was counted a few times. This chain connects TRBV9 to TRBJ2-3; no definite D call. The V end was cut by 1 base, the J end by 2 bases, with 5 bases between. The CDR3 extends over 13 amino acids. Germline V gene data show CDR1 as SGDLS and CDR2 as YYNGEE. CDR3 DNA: TGTGCCAGCAGCGTACAGGTCACAGATACGCAGTATTTT. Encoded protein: CASSVQVTDTQYF.

The CDR3 here is CASSPRGGGPDTQYF. CDR3 bases: TGTGCCAGCAGCCCCCGCGGGGGTGGCCCAGATACGCAGTATTTT. The chain uses TRBV7-8 and TRBJ2-3; TRBD2 matches at 7 bases. V was pared by 5 bases and J by 4 bases, with 9 bases of the junction left unmatched. From germline, CDR1 is SGHVS and CDR2 FQNEAQ. The CDR3 has 15 residues.